The clone carrying this TCR beta chain has just one count. This entry is derived from a study of shared clonotypes between healthy human individuals. Measured with immunoSEQ multiplex PCR; TCRdb has only the in-frame clones, and not every one. The table lists about 490,000 clones, almost 80% of them singletons. The germline gives CDR1 SGHRS, CDR2 YFSETQ. The CDR3 spans 14 residues. V gave up 7 bases and J gave up 4 bases, with 14 bases separating them. The receptor was derived from a woman between 40 and 50 years old in good health. Some clones in this sample may be carry-over from other donors' samples. The chain recombines TRBV5-1 with TRBJ1-4; maybe TRBD1 (5 bases). Sequenced: PBMCs. Written as DNA, the CDR3 is TGCGCCAGCGCCGGGGGGGACGGTAATGAAAAACTGTTTTTT. Amino acids: CASAGGDGNEKLFF.